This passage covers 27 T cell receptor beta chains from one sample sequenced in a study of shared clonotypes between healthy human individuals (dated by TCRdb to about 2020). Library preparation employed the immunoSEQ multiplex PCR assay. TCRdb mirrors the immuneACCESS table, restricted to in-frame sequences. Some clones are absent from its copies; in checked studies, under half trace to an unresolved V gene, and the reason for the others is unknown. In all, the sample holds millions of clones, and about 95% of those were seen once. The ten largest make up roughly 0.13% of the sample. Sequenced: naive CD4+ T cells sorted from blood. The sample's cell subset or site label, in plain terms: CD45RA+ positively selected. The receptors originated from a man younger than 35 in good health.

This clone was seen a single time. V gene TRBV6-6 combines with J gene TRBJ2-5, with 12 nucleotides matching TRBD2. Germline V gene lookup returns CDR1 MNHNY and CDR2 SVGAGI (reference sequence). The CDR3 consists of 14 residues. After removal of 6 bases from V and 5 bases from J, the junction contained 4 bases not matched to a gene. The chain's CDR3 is CASSLTSGSETQYF. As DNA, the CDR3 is TGTGCCAGCAGCCTGACTAGCGGGAGTGAGACCCAGTACTTC.

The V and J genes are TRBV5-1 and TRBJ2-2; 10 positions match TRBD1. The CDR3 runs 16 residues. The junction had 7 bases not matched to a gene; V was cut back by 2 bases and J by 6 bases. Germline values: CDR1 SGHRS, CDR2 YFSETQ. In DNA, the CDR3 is TGCGCCAGCAGCTTCCGCGGGACAGGGGAATCCGGGGAGCTGTTTTTT. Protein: CASSFRGTGESGELFF.

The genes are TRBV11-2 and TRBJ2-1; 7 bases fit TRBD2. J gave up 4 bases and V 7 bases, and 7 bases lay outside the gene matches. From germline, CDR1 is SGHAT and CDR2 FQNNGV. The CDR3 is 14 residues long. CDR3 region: CASTSSGSYNEQFF. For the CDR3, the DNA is TGTGCCAGCACTTCTAGCGGTTCGTACAATGAGCAGTTCTTC.

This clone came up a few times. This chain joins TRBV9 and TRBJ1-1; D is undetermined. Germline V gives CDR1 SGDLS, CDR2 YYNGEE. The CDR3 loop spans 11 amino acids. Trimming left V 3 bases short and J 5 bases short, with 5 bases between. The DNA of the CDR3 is TGTGCCAGCAGCGGGGAGACTGAAGCTTTCTTT. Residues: CASSGETEAFF.

The CDR3 spells CASSEGTVETQYF. CDR3 nucleotide sequence: TGTGCCAGCAGTGAGGGGACAGTAGAGACCCAGTACTTC. The genes are TRBV6-6 and TRBJ2-5; 7 bases are a match to TRBD1. The length of the CDR3 is 13 residues. Losses at the gene ends were 5 bases for V and 4 bases for J; bases not matched to a gene: 4. CDR1 is MNHNY and CDR2 is SVGAGI in the germline V gene (reference sequence).

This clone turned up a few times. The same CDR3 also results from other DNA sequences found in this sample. In nucleotides, the CDR3 is TGTGCCAGCAGTGACGGGGTCCGGCAGCCCCAGCATTTT. Amino acids: CASSDGVRQPQHF. The chain uses TRBV2 and TRBJ1-5; D is undetermined. The germline V gene encodes CDR1 SNHLY and CDR2 FYNNEI. The V end was cut by 3 bases, the J end by 7 bases, with 10 bases between. This CDR3 spans 13 amino acids.

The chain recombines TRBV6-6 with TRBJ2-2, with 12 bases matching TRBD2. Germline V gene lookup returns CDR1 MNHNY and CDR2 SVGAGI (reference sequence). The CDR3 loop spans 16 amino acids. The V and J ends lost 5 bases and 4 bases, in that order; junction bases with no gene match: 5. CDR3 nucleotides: TGTGCCAGCAGTATCCTAGCGGGAGGGAGCACCGGGGAGCTGTTTTTT. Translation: CASSILAGGSTGELFF.

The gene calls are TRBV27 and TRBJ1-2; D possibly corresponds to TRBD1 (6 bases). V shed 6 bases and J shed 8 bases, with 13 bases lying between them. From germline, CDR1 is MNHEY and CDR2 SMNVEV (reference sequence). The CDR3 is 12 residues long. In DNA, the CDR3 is TGTGCCAGCAGATTTGCCGGGGGCGGCTACACCTTC. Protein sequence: CASRFAGGGYTF.

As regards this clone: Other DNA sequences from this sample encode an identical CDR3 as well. The CDR3 sequence: CASSQDTGGYEQYF. In DNA form, the CDR3 reads TGCGCCAGCAGCCAAGATACAGGCGGCTACGAGCAGTACTTC. The genes are TRBV4-3 and TRBJ2-7; perhaps TRBD1 as D (5 bases). The CDR3 covers 14 residues. CDR1 is LGHNA and CDR2 is YSLEER in the germline V gene. Trimming removed 0 bases at V and 3 bases at J, with 9 bases between.

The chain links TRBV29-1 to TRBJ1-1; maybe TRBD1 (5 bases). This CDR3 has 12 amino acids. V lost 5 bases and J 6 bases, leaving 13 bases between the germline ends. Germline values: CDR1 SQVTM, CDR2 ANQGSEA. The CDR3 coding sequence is TGCAGCGTTAGGGCCGGGGGTGCTGAAGCTTTCTTT. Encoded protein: CSVRAGGAEAFF.

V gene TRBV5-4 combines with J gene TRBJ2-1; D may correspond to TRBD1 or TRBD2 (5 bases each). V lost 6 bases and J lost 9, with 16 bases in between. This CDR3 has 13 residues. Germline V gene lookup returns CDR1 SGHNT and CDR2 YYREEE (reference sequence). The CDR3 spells CASNPQGEGEQFF. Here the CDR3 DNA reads TGTGCCAGCAACCCGCAGGGAGAGGGTGAGCAGTTCTTC.

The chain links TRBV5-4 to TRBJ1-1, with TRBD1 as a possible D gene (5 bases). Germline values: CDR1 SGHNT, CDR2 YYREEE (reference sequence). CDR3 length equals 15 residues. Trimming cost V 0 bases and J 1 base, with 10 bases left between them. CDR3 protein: CASSLAGGANTEAFF. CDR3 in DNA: TGTGCCAGCAGCTTGGCGGGAGGGGCGAACACTGAAGCTTTCTTT.

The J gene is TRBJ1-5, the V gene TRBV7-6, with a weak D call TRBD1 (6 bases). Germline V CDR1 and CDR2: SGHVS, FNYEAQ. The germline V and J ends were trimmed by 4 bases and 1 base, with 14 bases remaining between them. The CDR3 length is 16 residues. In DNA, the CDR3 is TGTGCCAGCAGCTCCGAGGGGGGGCTAAGCAATCAGCCCCAGCATTTT. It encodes CASSSEGGLSNQPQHF. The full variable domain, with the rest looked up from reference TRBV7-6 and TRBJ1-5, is GAGVSQSPRYKVTKRGQDVALRCDPISGHVSLYWYRQALGQGPEFLTYFNYEAQQDKSGLPNDRFSAERPEGSISTLTIQRTEQRDSAMYRCASSSEGGLSNQPQHFGDGTRLSIL.

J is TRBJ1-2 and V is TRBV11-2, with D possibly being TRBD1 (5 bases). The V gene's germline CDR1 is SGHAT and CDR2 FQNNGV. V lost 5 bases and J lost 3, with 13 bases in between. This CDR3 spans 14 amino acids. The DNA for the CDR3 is TGTGCCAGCAGCCCGCGGACATCCTACTATGGCTACACCTTC. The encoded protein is CASSPRTSYYGYTF.

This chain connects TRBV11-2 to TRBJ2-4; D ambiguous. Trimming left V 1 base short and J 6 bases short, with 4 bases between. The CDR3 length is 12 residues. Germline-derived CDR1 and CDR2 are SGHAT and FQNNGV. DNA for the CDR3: TGTGCCAGCAGCTTAGCGGTAAACATTCAGTACTTC. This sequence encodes CASSLAVNIQYF.

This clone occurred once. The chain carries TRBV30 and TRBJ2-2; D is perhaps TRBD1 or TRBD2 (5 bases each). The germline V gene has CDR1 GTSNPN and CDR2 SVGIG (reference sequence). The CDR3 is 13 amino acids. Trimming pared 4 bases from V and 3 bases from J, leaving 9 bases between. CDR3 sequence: CAWISGHTGELFF. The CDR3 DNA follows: TGTGCCTGGATATCGGGACACACCGGGGAGCTGTTTTTT. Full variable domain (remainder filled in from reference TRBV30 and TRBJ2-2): SQTIHQWPATLVQPVGSPLSLECTVEGTSNPNLYWYRQAAGRGLQLLFYSVGIGQISSEVPQNLSASRPQDRQFILSSKKLLLSDSGFYLCAWISGHTGELFFGEGSRLTVL.

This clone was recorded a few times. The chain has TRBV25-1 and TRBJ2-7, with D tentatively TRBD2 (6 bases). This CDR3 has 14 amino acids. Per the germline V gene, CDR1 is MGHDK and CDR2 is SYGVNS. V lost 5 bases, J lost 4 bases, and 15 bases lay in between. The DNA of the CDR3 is TGTGCCAGCAGTCCGGGACTCCCGCCTTACGAGCAGTACTTC. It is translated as CASSPGLPPYEQYF.

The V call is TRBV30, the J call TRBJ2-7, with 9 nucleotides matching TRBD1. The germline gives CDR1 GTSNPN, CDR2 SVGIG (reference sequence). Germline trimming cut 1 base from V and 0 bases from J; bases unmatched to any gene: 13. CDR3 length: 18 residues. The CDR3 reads CAWSAILSGTGSSYEQYF. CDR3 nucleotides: TGTGCCTGGAGTGCAATCCTCTCCGGGACAGGGAGCTCCTACGAGCAGTACTTC.

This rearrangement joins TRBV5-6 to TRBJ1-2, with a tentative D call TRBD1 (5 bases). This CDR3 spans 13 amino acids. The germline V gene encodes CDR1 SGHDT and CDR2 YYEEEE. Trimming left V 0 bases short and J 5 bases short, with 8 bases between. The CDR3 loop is CASSLETAYGYTF. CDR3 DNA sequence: TGTGCCAGCAGCTTGGAGACAGCTTATGGCTACACCTTC. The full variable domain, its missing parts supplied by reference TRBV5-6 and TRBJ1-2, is DAGVTQSPTHLIKTRGQQVTLRCSPKSGHDTVSWYQQALGQGPQFIFQYYEEEERQRGNFPDRFSGHQFPNYSSELNVNALLLGDSALYLCASSLETAYGYTFGSGTRLTVV.

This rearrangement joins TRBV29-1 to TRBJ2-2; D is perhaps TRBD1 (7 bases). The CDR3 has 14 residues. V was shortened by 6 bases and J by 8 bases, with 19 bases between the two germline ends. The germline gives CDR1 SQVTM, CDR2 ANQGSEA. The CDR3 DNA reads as TGCAGCGTCGCCGCAGGGGGGAATTGGGGGGAGCTGTTTTTT. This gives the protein CSVAAGGNWGELFF.

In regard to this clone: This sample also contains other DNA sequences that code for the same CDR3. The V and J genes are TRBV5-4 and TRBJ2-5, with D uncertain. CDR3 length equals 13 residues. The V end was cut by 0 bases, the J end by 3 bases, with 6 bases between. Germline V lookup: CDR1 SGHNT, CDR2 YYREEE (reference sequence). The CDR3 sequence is CASSLGGEETQYF. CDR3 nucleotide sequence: TGTGCCAGCAGCTTGGGTGGGGAAGAGACCCAGTACTTC.

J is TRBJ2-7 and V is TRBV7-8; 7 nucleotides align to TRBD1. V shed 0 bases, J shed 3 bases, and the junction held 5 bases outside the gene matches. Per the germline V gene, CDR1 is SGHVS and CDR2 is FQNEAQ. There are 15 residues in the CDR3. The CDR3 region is CASSLAAGTVYEQYF. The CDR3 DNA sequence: TGTGCCAGCAGCTTAGCGGCCGGGACAGTCTACGAGCAGTACTTC.

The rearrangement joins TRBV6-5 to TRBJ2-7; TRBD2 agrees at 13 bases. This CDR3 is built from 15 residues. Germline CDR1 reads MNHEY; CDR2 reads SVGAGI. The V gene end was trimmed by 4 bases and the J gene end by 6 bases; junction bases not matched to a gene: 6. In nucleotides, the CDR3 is TGTGCCAGCAGTTTAAGACTAGCGGGGGGAGGCGAGCAGTACTTC. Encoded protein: CASSLRLAGGGEQYF.

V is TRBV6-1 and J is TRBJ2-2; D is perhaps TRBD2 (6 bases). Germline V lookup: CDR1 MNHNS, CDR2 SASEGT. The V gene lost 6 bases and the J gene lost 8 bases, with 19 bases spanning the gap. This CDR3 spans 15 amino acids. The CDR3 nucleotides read TGTGCCAGCAGCCGGGACTCCGCAAGAAAAGGGGAGCTGTTTTTT. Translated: CASSRDSARKGELFF.

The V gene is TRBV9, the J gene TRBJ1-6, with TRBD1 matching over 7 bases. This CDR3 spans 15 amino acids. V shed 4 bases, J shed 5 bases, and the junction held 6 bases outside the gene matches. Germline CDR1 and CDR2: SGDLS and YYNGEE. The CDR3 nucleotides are TGTGCCAGCAGCCCCGGGACAGACAATAATTCACCCCTCCACTTT. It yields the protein CASSPGTDNNSPLHF.

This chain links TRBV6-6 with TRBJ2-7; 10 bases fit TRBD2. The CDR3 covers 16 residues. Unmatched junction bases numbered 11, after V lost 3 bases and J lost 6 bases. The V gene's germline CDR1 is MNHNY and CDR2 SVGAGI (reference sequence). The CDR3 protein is CASSYPKSGRAGEQYF. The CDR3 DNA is TGTGCCAGCAGTTATCCTAAGAGCGGGAGGGCCGGCGAGCAGTACTTC.

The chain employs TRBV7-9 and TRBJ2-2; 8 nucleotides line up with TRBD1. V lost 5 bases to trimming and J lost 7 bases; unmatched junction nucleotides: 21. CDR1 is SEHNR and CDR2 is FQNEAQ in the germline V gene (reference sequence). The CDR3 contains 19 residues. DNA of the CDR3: TGTGCCAGCAGCCACATAGGGCTAGGGATGACAGGGGTCGACGGGGAGCTGTTTTTT. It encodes CASSHIGLGMTGVDGELFF.